The 18 T cell receptor beta chains given below trace back to one sample, sequenced in a study of cytomegalovirus exposure and HLA in healthy donors (dated by TCRdb to about 2017). Libraries were built with the immunoSEQ multiplex PCR assay. For the multiplex PCR, a mixture combining 60 forward primers for TCR Vbeta segments and 13 reverse primers for TCR Jbeta segments was used. The table was pulled from immuneACCESS by TCRdb, which kept in-frame rearrangements only. Such tables lose some clones; where checked, under half of the loss comes from unresolved V genes, and the rest has no known cause. This sample has some 170,000 clones in its table, and approximately 80% of those were observed once. Roughly 4.5% of the sample belongs to the ten largest clones. Sequenced sample: PBMCs. These receptors came from a woman aged 18-29 years in good health and CMV-seropositive.

V and J are TRBV4-2 and TRBJ2-1, with 9 bases matching TRBD1. This CDR3 spans 14 amino acids. Germline-derived CDR1 and CDR2 are LGHNA and YNFKEQ. With 4 bases clipped from V and 7 bases from J, the junction kept 5 bases outside the gene matches. CDR3: CASSRGTGQNEQFF. The CDR3 DNA sequence: TGTGCCAGCAGCCGAGGGACAGGGCAAAATGAGCAGTTCTTC.

The rearrangement uses TRBV4-3 and TRBJ2-1, with 7 bases identical to TRBD1. The CDR3 extends over 16 amino acids. CDR1 is LGHNA, CDR2 YSLEER, per germline. V shed 1 base and J 4 bases; nucleotides not matched to a gene: 7. In nucleotides, the CDR3 is TGCGCCAGCAGCCAAGGACAGGGAGAGAGGTACAATGAGCAGTTCTTC. Protein sequence: CASSQGQGERYNEQFF.

The genes are TRBV7-9 and TRBJ1-5; D may be TRBD1 (6 bases). There are 16 residues in the CDR3. Looked up from germline, CDR1 is SEHNR and CDR2 is FQNEAQ (reference sequence). V lost 4 bases and J 7 bases, leaving 20 bases between the germline ends. The CDR3 is CASSSTFRDTEQPQHF. CDR3 sequence (DNA): TGTGCCAGCAGCTCGACCTTCCGGGACACAGAGCAGCCCCAGCATTTT.

The chain employs TRBV27 and TRBJ1-1; 9 bases fit TRBD1. V gave up 2 bases and J gave up 4 bases; unmatched junction bases: 11. CDR1 is MNHEY and CDR2 is SMNVEV in the germline V gene (reference sequence). CDR3 length equals 17 residues. The CDR3 is CASSLVPPTGGSTEAFF. CDR3 nucleotides: TGTGCCAGCAGTTTAGTCCCCCCGACAGGGGGTAGCACTGAAGCTTTCTTT.

This clone came up a few times. Here the CDR3 DNA reads TGTGCCAGCAGTTACAGAAGGGGTTTAAGCCAAGAGACCCAGTACTTC. Protein product: CASSYRRGLSQETQYF. The chain recombines TRBV6-6 with TRBJ2-5, with D perhaps matching TRBD1 (5 bases). The CDR3 is 16 residues long. V lost 2 bases and J 1 base, leaving 14 bases between the germline ends. Germline values: CDR1 MNHNY, CDR2 SVGAGI (reference sequence).

This chain uses TRBV15 with TRBJ2-7; D ambiguous. V was trimmed by 5 bases and J by 3 bases, leaving 14 bases between them. This CDR3 has 14 residues. Germline V lookup: CDR1 LNHNV, CDR2 YYDKDF (reference sequence). Written as DNA, the CDR3 is TGTGCCACCAGCCCCCGGGTCCTGGACTACGAGCAGTACTTC. It codes for CATSPRVLDYEQYF.

The CDR3 coding sequence is TGTGCCAGCAGCACAGGGGTAGTTGTTCAGCCCCAGCATTTT. Translating gives CASSTGVVVQPQHF. The rearrangement uses TRBV7-2 and TRBJ1-5; 7 bases align to TRBD1. CDR1 is SGHTA and CDR2 is FQGNSA in the germline V gene. The CDR3 has 14 residues. The V and J ends lost 5 bases and 6 bases, in that order; junction bases with no gene match: 7.

The rearrangement links TRBV29-1 to TRBJ2-1, with 9 positions matching TRBD2. Germline loops: CDR1 SQVTM, CDR2 ANQGSEA. The CDR3 consists of 13 residues. CDR3 sequence reads: CTGGRGGYNEQFF. CDR3 nucleotides: TGCACCGGGGGGCGGGGGGGCTACAATGAGCAGTTCTTC.

CDR3: CASSEGTGNPPYEQYF. In DNA, the CDR3 is TGTGCCAGCAGTGAAGGTACAGGGAATCCCCCCTACGAGCAGTACTTC. The chain uses TRBV6-1 and TRBJ2-7, with D tentatively TRBD1 (6 bases). Germline V CDR1 and CDR2: MNHNS, SASEGT. V dropped 1 base and J dropped 2 bases, with 15 bases sitting between them. CDR3 length: 16 amino acids.

The rearrangement joins TRBV27 to TRBJ2-3, with D possibly TRBD2 on 6 matching bases. Trimming removed 3 bases from V and 0 bases from J, with 13 bases in between. The CDR3 contains 16 residues. In germline, CDR1 is MNHEY, CDR2 SMNVEV (reference sequence). CDR3 loop: CASSFRGYYSTDTQYF. The DNA for the CDR3 is TGTGCCAGCAGTTTTCGGGGGTACTATAGCACAGATACGCAGTATTTT.

The chain employs TRBV13 and TRBJ1-4; D is ambiguous. The germline CDR1 and CDR2 sequences are PRHDT and FYEKMQ (reference sequence). This CDR3 has 14 residues. V shed 2 bases and J shed 2 bases, with 6 bases lying between them. The CDR3 loop is CASSLTGTNEKLFF. CDR3 in DNA: TGTGCCAGCAGCTTAACGGGGACTAATGAAAAACTGTTTTTT.

V is TRBV27 and J is TRBJ2-3; 9 bases are a match to TRBD2. The CDR3 runs to 15 residues. Trimming took 8 bases from V and 4 from J; bases not matched to a gene: 10. Germline-derived CDR1 and CDR2 are MNHEY and SMNVEV (reference sequence). The CDR3 here is CASLAGRGVSDTQYF. In DNA form, the CDR3 reads TGTGCCAGCCTAGCGGGGCGGGGTGTTTCAGATACGCAGTATTTT.

This sequence joins TRBV11-2 and TRBJ2-1, with a possible D match to TRBD1 (6 bases). Germline loops: CDR1 SGHAT, CDR2 FQNNGV. V was trimmed by 1 base and J by 2 bases, leaving 18 bases between them. This CDR3 is 18 amino acids long. CDR3 nucleotide sequence: TGTGCCAGCAGCTTAGGGGTCGCTGGCAGGGGCCCCTACAATGAGCAGTTCTTC. Protein product: CASSLGVAGRGPYNEQFF.

This clone was found a few times. The V call is TRBV19, the J call TRBJ1-5; 8 bases match TRBD1. The CDR3 runs 17 residues. J was trimmed by 3 bases and V by 6 bases; bases with no gene match: 13. CDR1 LNHDA and CDR2 SQIVND come from the germline V gene (reference sequence). The CDR3: CASRSPPGQGNNQPQHF. DNA of the CDR3: TGTGCCAGTAGGTCCCCTCCAGGACAGGGAAACAATCAGCCCCAGCATTTT. The entire variable domain, with the rest obtained from reference TRBV19 and TRBJ1-5, is as follows: DGGITQSPKYLFRKEGQNVTLSCEQNLNHDAMYWYRQDPGQGLRLIYYSQIVNDFQKGDIAEGYSVSREKKESFPLTVTSAQKNPTAFYLCASRSPPGQGNNQPQHFGDGTRLSIL.

J is TRBJ2-7 and V is TRBV5-5; D is undetermined. This CDR3 contains 14 residues. Trimming removed 4 bases at V and 3 bases at J, with 14 bases between. Looked up from germline, CDR1 is SGHKS and CDR2 is YYEKEE (reference sequence). The CDR3 spells CASSQERPNYEQYF. CDR3 nucleotides: TGTGCCAGCAGCCAAGAGAGGCCCAACTACGAGCAGTACTTC.

The J gene is TRBJ2-2, the V gene TRBV19; no clear D. The CDR3 runs to 13 residues. Germline V gives CDR1 LNHDA, CDR2 SQIVND (reference sequence). The V and J ends lost 3 bases and 7 bases respectively, with 9 bases between them. CDR3 sequence reads: CASSIRMVGELFF. In DNA, the CDR3 is TGTGCCAGTAGTATCAGAATGGTCGGGGAGCTGTTTTTT. Variable domain in full (rest from reference TRBV19 and TRBJ2-2): DGGITQSPKYLFRKEGQNVTLSCEQNLNHDAMYWYRQDPGQGLRLIYYSQIVNDFQKGDIAEGYSVSREKKESFPLTVTSAQKNPTAFYLCASSIRMVGELFFGEGSRLTVL.

This chain uses TRBV6-5 with TRBJ1-6; TRBD1 matches at 7 bases. The V segment lost 6 bases and the J segment 10 bases; nucleotides outside the gene matches: 3. Per germline, CDR1 MNHEY and CDR2 SVGAGI. There are 12 residues in the CDR3. CDR3 sequence reads: CASSQGDSPLHF. Here the CDR3 DNA reads TGTGCCAGCAGCCAGGGGGACTCACCCCTCCACTTT.

The rearrangement uses TRBV4-3 and TRBJ2-5, with D perhaps matching TRBD2 (5 bases). Looked up from germline, CDR1 is LGHNA and CDR2 is YSLEER. CDR3 size: 13 residues. V was pared by 4 bases and J by 4 bases, with 10 bases between. The CDR3 is CASSLLAGETQYF. CDR3 sequence (DNA): TGCGCCAGCAGCCTTCTAGCTGGAGAGACCCAGTACTTC.